The 9 T cell receptor beta chains listed next were all sequenced from one sample in a study of cytomegalovirus exposure and HLA in healthy donors. PCR amplification relied on 60 Vbeta primers (plus 13 Jbeta primers). Libraries were prepared by immunoSEQ multiplex PCR; TCRdb keeps only in-frame clonotypes and omits some of them. The data hold tens of thousands of clones, with roughly 86% observed a single time. The material sequenced was PBMCs. The receptors were sampled from a young man in good health and CMV-seropositive.

The V call is TRBV5-1, the J call TRBJ2-2, with D tentatively TRBD1 (6 bases). The CDR3 contains 15 residues. Germline V gene sequence: CDR1 SGHRS, CDR2 YFSETQ. Trimming left V 2 bases short and J 5 bases short, with 13 bases between. Here the CDR3 reads CASSLGQGKTGELFF. CDR3 bases: TGCGCCAGCAGCTTAGGCCAGGGGAAAACCGGGGAGCTGTTTTTT.

The chain recombines TRBV2 with TRBJ2-7; maybe TRBD1 (5 bases). Germline-derived CDR1 and CDR2 are SNHLY and FYNNEI. Trimming took off 6 bases at V and 3 bases at J, with 9 bases between the two ends. The CDR3 length is 12 residues. CDR3: CASSSQGYEQYF. CDR3 in DNA: TGTGCCAGCAGCAGCCAGGGCTACGAGCAGTACTTC. The full variable domain, completed using reference TRBV2 and TRBJ2-7, is EPEVTQTPSHQVTQMGQEVILRCVPISNHLYFYWYRQILGQKVEFLVSFYNNEISEKSEIFDDQFSVERPDGSNFTLKIRSTKLEDSAMYFCASSSQGYEQYFGPGTRLTVT.

This chain connects TRBV10-3 to TRBJ2-7; D gene uncertain. The V and J ends lost 2 bases and 4 bases respectively, with 12 bases between them. CDR3 length equals 14 residues. The V gene's germline CDR1 is ENHRY and CDR2 SYGVKD. The CDR3 here is CAISEAYGRYEQYF. CDR3 nucleotide sequence: TGTGCCATCAGTGAGGCATATGGCCGTTACGAGCAGTACTTC.

The gene calls are TRBV2 and TRBJ2-3, with D maybe TRBD1 (5 bases). Germline loops: CDR1 SNHLY, CDR2 FYNNEI. V lost 1 base to trimming and J lost 1 base, with 9 bases between them. The CDR3 runs to 15 residues. CDR3: CASSEGGLRTDTQYF. CDR3 bases: TGTGCCAGCAGTGAAGGGGGCTTACGCACAGATACGCAGTATTTT.

The rearrangement uses TRBV5-1 and TRBJ2-5, with D maybe TRBD2 (6 bases). Germline CDR1 and CDR2: SGHRS and YFSETQ. Between the trimmed V and J ends, which lost 6 bases and 4 bases, there was a span of 16 bases. The CDR3 is 14 amino acids. The CDR3 here is CASTLLAGGETQYF. The CDR3 DNA reads TGCGCCAGCACCCTACTAGCAGGTGGAGAGACCCAGTACTTC.

The CDR3 protein is CASRFLAGVTDTQYF. Here the CDR3 DNA reads TGTGCCAGCAGGTTTTTAGCGGGAGTCACAGATACGCAGTATTTT. The V gene is TRBV6-1, the J gene TRBJ2-3; 9 bases are a match to TRBD2. CDR1 is MNHNS, CDR2 SASEGT, per germline. The V gene end was trimmed by 6 bases and the J gene end by 2 bases; junction bases not matched to a gene: 6. This CDR3 has 15 residues.

V is TRBV5-1 and J is TRBJ2-1, with 8 positions matching TRBD2. The J segment lost 1 base and the V segment lost 4 bases, leaving 16 bases of the junction unmatched. Germline values: CDR1 SGHRS, CDR2 YFSETQ. The CDR3 runs 19 residues. The CDR3 protein is CASSPPGLGLPRSYNEQFF. The CDR3 nucleotides are TGCGCCAGCAGCCCGCCGGGACTAGGCCTACCAAGGTCCTACAATGAGCAGTTCTTC. The full variable domain, completed using reference TRBV5-1 and TRBJ2-1, is KAGVTQTPRYLIKTRGQQVTLSCSPISGHRSVSWYQQTPGQGLQFLFEYFSETQRNKGNFPGRFSGRQFSNSRSEMNVSTLELGDSALYLCASSPPGLGLPRSYNEQFFGPGTRLTVL.

The rearrangement joins TRBV27 to TRBJ2-5; TRBD1 matches 10 bases. The junction had 15 bases not matched to a gene; V was cut back by 8 bases and J by 6 bases. This CDR3 contains 16 residues. CDR1 is MNHEY and CDR2 is SMNVEV in the germline V gene (reference sequence). The DNA of the CDR3 is TGTGCCAGCGGGACAAAGACAGGGGGCGCTGGGAAGACCCAGTACTTC. The encoded protein is CASGTKTGGAGKTQYF.

V gene TRBV5-1 combines with J gene TRBJ2-1, with 13 bases lining up with TRBD2. Germline CDR1 reads SGHRS; CDR2 reads YFSETQ. The CDR3 loop spans 17 amino acids. Losses at the gene ends were 4 bases for V and 5 bases for J; bases not matched to a gene: 9. CDR3 bases: TGCGCCAGCAGCCCGGAAGCCGGGACTAGCGGGGACAATGAGCAGTTCTTC. Translated: CASSPEAGTSGDNEQFF.